The 2 T cell receptor beta chains below all came from one sample that was sequenced in a study of blood T cell repertoires in COVID-19. The method was immunoSEQ multiplex PCR; TCRdb's version includes in-frame clones alone and lacks a portion of them. Of some 240,000 clones listed, approximately 85% are singletons. The source material was PBMCs or T cells enriched from blood (not recorded which). These receptors were taken from a woman between 45 and 65 years old who had been exposed to COVID-19.

The sample holds one count of this clone. V gene TRBV2 combines with J gene TRBJ1-4; the match to TRBD1 covers 8 bases. There are 14 residues in the CDR3. Germline V CDR1 and CDR2: SNHLY, FYNNEI. V trimming: 4 bases; J trimming: 5 bases; junction bases outside the gene matches: 3. The CDR3 coding sequence is TGTGCCAGCAGTGGGGACAGGCTAAATGAAAAACTGTTTTTT. Translation: CASSGDRLNEKLFF.

The chain's CDR3 is CASSATGPYGYTF. The CDR3 nucleotides are TGCGCCAGCAGCGCCACAGGGCCTTATGGCTACACCTTC. This chain uses TRBV5-1 with TRBJ1-2; perhaps TRBD1 as D (6 bases). V gave up 4 bases and J gave up 5 bases, with 12 bases separating them. Germline values: CDR1 SGHRS, CDR2 YFSETQ. The CDR3 sequence is 13 residues long.